This entry features one T cell receptor (beta chain) sequence. These data belong to a study of control samples from healthy donors and cancer patients. Sequencing used immunoSEQ multiplex PCR; TCRdb keeps in-frame clones, though not all of them. This table has roughly 20,000 clones, under 90% appearing once. The CDR3 totals 15 residues. Germline-derived CDR1 and CDR2 are MNHEY and SVGAGI. Between the trimmed V and J ends, which lost 5 bases and 0 bases, there was a span of 11 bases. The specimen was PBMCs. The TCR comes from a woman aged 65 to 85 with lung cancer. The chain recombines TRBV6-5 with TRBJ1-3; D remains unclear. This chain's CDR3 is CASSPGPYSGNTIYF. The DNA for the CDR3 is TGTGCCAGCAGTCCGGGCCCCTACTCTGGAAACACCATATATTTT.